A selection of T cell receptor beta chains follows, all from one sample in a study of OX40 agonist ivuxolimab in advanced cancers. TCRdb's copy holds only in-frame clones and misses some; the assay was immunoSEQ multiplex PCR. The sample consists of about 58,000 clones, roughly nine tenths of them appearing once. Specimen: CD4+ or CD8+ T cells sorted from blood, collected in a trial of the OX40 agonist ivuxolimab. The receptors here all came from an adult with an advanced solid tumor such as melanoma, head and neck, liver or kidney cancer. CDR3s include the opening cysteine and the closing phenylalanine or tryptophan. A D gene is named only where the DNA matches it firmly. Clone sizes are given selectively: once, few, many, or a class where the clone is expanded.

j_call	v_call	d_call	clone_size	cdr3_aa	cdr3_nt
TRBJ2-7	TRBV7-9	.	.	CASIDWGGTISYEQYF	TGTGCCAGCATCGATTGGGGCGGGACAATCTCCTACGAGCAGTACTTC
TRBJ2-3	TRBV5-1	.	.	CASSDITDTQYF	TGCGCCAGCAGCGACATCACAGATACGCAGTATTTT
TRBJ2-3	TRBV9	TRBD2	.	CASSVHGLAGGTDTQYF	TGTGCCAGCAGCGTTCATGGACTAGCGGGAGGCACAGATACGCAGTATTTT
TRBJ2-7	TRBV7-8	TRBD2	once	CASRIAGDYEQYF	TGTGCCAGCAGAATAGCGGGAGATTACGAGCAGTACTTC
TRBJ2-2	TRBV7-2	.	.	CASSRVGVFIGTGELFF	TGTGCCAGCAGCCGCGTCGGAGTTTTCATTGGCACCGGGGAGCTGTTTTTT
TRBJ1-5	TRBV11-2	.	.	CASSPIGSNQPQHF	TGTGCCAGCAGCCCCATTGGTAGCAATCAGCCCCAGCATTTT
TRBJ2-3	TRBV5-8	.	.	CASRRTGTDTQYF	TGTGCCAGCAGACGGACAGGCACAGATACGCAGTATTTT
TRBJ2-7	TRBV7-6	.	.	CASSPGGPNEQYF	TGTGCCAGCAGCCCCGGAGGGCCGAACGAGCAGTACTTC
TRBJ2-5	TRBV11-3	.	.	CASSQEETQYF	TGTGCCAGCAGCCAAGAAGAGACCCAGTACTTC
TRBJ2-2	TRBV7-8	TRBD2	.	CASSLEHVRGLAGGTTTGELFF	TGTGCCAGCAGCTTAGAGCATGTGAGGGGACTAGCGGGAGGTACGACCACCGGGGAGCTGTTTTTT
TRBJ1-1	TRBV6-1	TRBD1	.	CASSEAGPGQGKAFF	TGTGCCAGCAGTGAAGCGGGGCCGGGACAGGGAAAAGCTTTCTTT
TRBJ2-3	TRBV28	.	once	CASIGTGIGTDTQYF	TGTGCCAGCATTGGAACGGGAATAGGCACAGATACGCAGTATTTT
TRBJ2-1	TRBV5-6	.	.	CASSLLTSYNEQFF	TGTGCCAGCAGCTTGTTGACCTCATACAATGAGCAGTTCTTC
TRBJ2-3	TRBV15	.	.	CATSRDWKGSPEADTQYF	TGTGCCACCAGCAGAGATTGGAAAGGGTCACCTGAGGCCGATACGCAGTATTTT
TRBJ2-2	TRBV4-1	TRBD2	.	CASSQLPGLAGRLGTGELFF	TGCGCCAGCAGCCAACTACCGGGACTAGCGGGAAGGTTGGGGACCGGGGAGCTGTTTTTT
TRBJ1-2	TRBV7-9	.	once	CASSFPLGGYTF	TGTGCCAGCAGCTTCCCACTCGGGGGCTACACCTTC
TRBJ2-3	TRBV2	TRBD1	.	CATKGGQGSDTQYF	TGTGCCACAAAAGGGGGACAGGGATCAGATACGCAGTATTTT
TRBJ2-7	TRBV19	.	.	CASSHRDGFYEQYF	TGTGCCAGTAGCCACCGGGACGGTTTCTACGAGCAGTACTTC
TRBJ2-7	TRBV28	.	.	CASRRTGNFYEQYF	TGTGCCAGCAGACGTACAGGGAATTTTTACGAGCAGTACTTC
TRBJ2-1	TRBV5-1	TRBD1	once	CASSLGTGWNNEQFF	TGCGCCAGCAGCTTGGGGACAGGGTGGAACAATGAGCAGTTCTTC
TRBJ1-4	TRBV5-1	.	few	CASSLGGEKLFF	TGCGCCAGCAGCTTGGGAGGGGAAAAACTGTTTTTT
TRBJ2-7	TRBV29-1	TRBD1	.	CSVEKGGNEQYF	TGCAGCGTTGAGAAAGGGGGCAACGAGCAGTACTTC
TRBJ2-5	TRBV6-1	TRBD2	.	CASTLLAGIQETQYF	TGTGCCAGCACCCTCCTAGCGGGCATCCAAGAGACCCAGTACTTC
TRBJ2-7	TRBV7-8	TRBD2	.	CASSLAMREGPYEQYF	TGTGCCAGCAGCTTAGCGATGAGGGAGGGGCCCTACGAGCAGTACTTC
TRBJ2-3	TRBV21-1	.	.	CASSKALRPGDTQYF	TGTGCCAGCAGCAAAGCGCTGAGGCCGGGCGATACGCAGTATTTT
TRBJ2-3	TRBV6-1	.	.	CASSEAVMTVTSTDTQYF	TGTGCCAGCAGTGAAGCGGTCATGACAGTTACTAGCACAGATACGCAGTATTTT
TRBJ1-4	TRBV29-1	.	.	CSARAGNEKLFF	TGCAGCGCCCGTGCGGGGAATGAAAAACTGTTTTTT
TRBJ2-7	TRBV5-1	TRBD1	.	CASSSLTGGGHEQYF	TGCGCCAGCAGCTCCCTGACAGGGGGCGGGCACGAGCAGTACTTC
TRBJ2-7	TRBV5-1	.	.	CASSLTGLGVEREQYF	TGCGCCAGCAGCTTGACCGGGTTGGGGGTGGAGCGCGAGCAGTACTTC
TRBJ2-5	TRBV2	TRBD2	.	CASRRESQETQYF	TGTGCCAGCAGGCGGGAGTCCCAAGAGACCCAGTACTTC
TRBJ2-1	TRBV7-3	TRBD2	.	CASSLSGTSSNEQFF	TGTGCCAGCAGCCTTAGCGGGACATCCTCCAATGAGCAGTTCTTC
TRBJ2-2	TRBV5-1	TRBD2	.	CASSLGSSGSFTGELFF	TGCGCCAGCAGCTTGGGGTCTAGCGGGAGTTTCACCGGGGAGCTGTTTTTT
TRBJ2-2	TRBV2	TRBD1	.	CASRKGDRGTGELFF	TGTGCCAGCAGGAAGGGGGACAGGGGCACCGGGGAGCTGTTTTTT
TRBJ2-7	TRBV10-3	TRBD2	.	CAINYAGGPVGEQYF	TGTGCCATCAACTATGCGGGAGGGCCTGTGGGGGAGCAGTACTTC
TRBJ2-1	TRBV18	TRBD2	.	CASSQRSLGEGVEFF	TGTGCCAGCTCACAACGGTCCTTGGGGGAGGGCGTGGAGTTCTTC
TRBJ1-5	TRBV21-1	.	.	CASSNRGGSNQPQHF	TGTGCCAGCAGCAATCGGGGGGGGAGCAATCAGCCCCAGCATTTT
TRBJ2-1	TRBV6-6	TRBD1	.	CASSYSTGGYNEQFF	TGTGCCAGCAGTTACTCAACAGGGGGCTACAATGAGCAGTTCTTC
TRBJ2-3	TRBV7-3	TRBD1	.	CASSFDRGRSDTQYF	TGTGCCAGCAGCTTCGACAGGGGGCGGTCAGATACGCAGTATTTT
TRBJ2-2	TRBV7-2	.	.	CASSLDLGVNTGELFF	TGTGCCAGCAGCTTAGATCTGGGGGTGAACACCGGGGAGCTGTTTTTT
TRBJ1-1	TRBV2	.	.	CASSQGYTEAFF	TGTGCCAGCAGTCAGGGGTACACTGAAGCTTTCTTT
TRBJ2-7	TRBV23-1	TRBD1	.	CASSQSGRGSHEQYF	TGCGCCAGCAGTCAATCGGGCAGGGGGTCCCACGAGCAGTACTTC
TRBJ2-5	TRBV10-3	.	.	CAISESGLQKAQYF	TGTGCCATCAGTGAGTCGGGACTTCAGAAGGCCCAGTACTTC
TRBJ2-5	TRBV7-8	TRBD2	.	CASSSNSGSHPQETQYF	TGTGCCAGCAGCTCGAATAGCGGGAGTCACCCGCAAGAGACCCAGTACTTC
TRBJ1-1	TRBV28	.	.	CASIPLPPGRTTEAFF	TGTGCCAGCATCCCTCTGCCGCCGGGGCGAACGACTGAAGCTTTCTTT
TRBJ2-3	TRBV5-1	TRBD2	once	CASSLASRLAGVMLGTDTQYF	TGCGCCAGCAGCTTGGCCTCACGACTAGCGGGAGTAATGTTGGGTACAGATACGCAGTATTTT